This entry lists 13 T cell receptor beta chains sequenced from one sample in a study of PD-1 blockade in classical Hodgkin lymphoma. Specified time point: cycle 4 day 1 (C4D1), after 6 weeks of nivolumab. Brentuximab vedotin exposure varied among the patients, all of whom had relapsed after autologous stem cell transplantation. The assay was immunoSEQ multiplex PCR, and TCRdb's table has in-frame clones only and misses some. The sample has about 51,000 clones; about 80% are singletons. The sample in question was peripheral blood mononuclear cells (PBMCs), obtained before the fourth cycle of nivolumab. The receptors shown here come from a human donor with classical Hodgkin lymphoma.

On this clone: Additional DNA sequences in this sample encode the identical CDR3. The chain recombines TRBV6-5 with TRBJ2-7, with 8 bases fitting TRBD1. Per germline, CDR1 MNHEY and CDR2 SVGAGI. Losses at the gene ends were 5 bases for V and 2 bases for J; bases not matched to a gene: 5. This CDR3 has 14 amino acids. The DNA of the CDR3 is TGTGCCAGCAGTCCCGGACAGGGAGCCTACGAGCAGTACTTC. Its protein is CASSPGQGAYEQYF.

This clone came up a few times. The CDR3 protein is CASSRPPHGTQYF. Written as DNA, the CDR3 is TGTGCCAGCAGCCGCCCCCCCCATGGAACGCAGTATTTT. The rearrangement uses TRBV7-8 and TRBJ2-3, with D uncertain. Germline V gene sequence: CDR1 SGHVS, CDR2 FQNEAQ. The CDR3 contains 13 residues. Trimming pared 5 bases from V and 9 bases from J, leaving 15 bases between.

CDR3 DNA sequence: TGTGCCAGCAGCTTAGAGTTGGCAAGCGGAAACACCATATATTTT. This gives the protein CASSLELASGNTIYF. The chain has TRBV7-2 and TRBJ1-3, with unresolved D. This CDR3 has 15 amino acids. V gave up 1 base and J gave up 4 bases, with 11 bases separating them. Germline V gene lookup returns CDR1 SGHTA and CDR2 FQGNSA. The whole variable domain, filled in from reference TRBV7-2 and TRBJ1-3, reads GAGVSQSPSNKVTEKGKDVELRCDPISGHTALYWYRQSLGQGLEFLIYFQGNSAPDKSGLPSDRFSAERTGGSVSTLTIQRTQQEDSAVYLCASSLELASGNTIYFGEGSWLTVV.

This clone was detected once. The V and J genes are TRBV7-2 and TRBJ2-3; no clear D gene. V was clipped by 7 bases and J by 2 bases, with 4 bases between them. The CDR3 has 11 residues. Germline V gene data show CDR1 as SGHTA and CDR2 as FQGNSA. In nucleotides, the CDR3 is TGTGCCAGCACCAACACAGATACGCAGTATTTT. It encodes CASTNTDTQYF.

This chain links TRBV9 with TRBJ2-5; tentatively, D is TRBD1 (6 bases). The length of the CDR3 is 13 residues. The germline V gene encodes CDR1 SGDLS and CDR2 YYNGEE. Trimming cost V 3 bases and J 5 bases, with 11 bases left between them. This CDR3 reads CASSGDTGETQYF. In nucleotides, the CDR3 is TGTGCCAGCAGCGGGGACACTGGGGAGACCCAGTACTTC.

The chain recombines TRBV23-1 with TRBJ2-3; D may be TRBD1 (6 bases). TRBV23-1 is annotated as an ORF whose role is uncertain. The V gene lost 0 bases and the J gene lost 7 bases, with 14 bases spanning the gap. CDR3 length: 15 residues. CDR3 sequence reads: CASSQSGRGVYTQYF. In DNA form, the CDR3 reads TGCGCCAGCAGTCAATCCGGCAGGGGAGTGTATACGCAGTATTTT.

This rearrangement joins TRBV11-2 to TRBJ2-5, with D possibly being TRBD2 (6 bases). The germline V and J ends were trimmed by 2 bases and 4 bases, with 14 bases remaining between them. The CDR3 covers 15 residues. Per the germline V gene, CDR1 is SGHAT and CDR2 is FQNNGV. The CDR3 nucleotides read TGTGCCAGCAGCTTAAGACGGGGGTGGGGAGAGACCCAGTACTTC. Protein product: CASSLRRGWGETQYF.

V usage is TRBV11-2 and J usage is TRBJ2-7, with 8 bases identical to TRBD2. Germline values: CDR1 SGHAT, CDR2 FQNNGV. CDR3 length: 18 residues. V lost 4 bases and J lost 0; bases outside the gene matches: 14. CDR3 coding DNA: TGTGCCAGCAGCTCCGGACTAGCCTCGCCCATAAGCTCCTACGAGCAGTACTTC. This codes for CASSSGLASPISSYEQYF.

The rearrangement joins TRBV18 to TRBJ2-5, with a possible D match to TRBD1 (5 bases). Germline V gene lookup returns CDR1 KGHSH and CDR2 LQKENI. The length of the CDR3 is 14 residues. With 3 bases removed from V and 1 base from J, the gap between germline ends came to 9 bases. CDR3 bases: TGTGCCAGCTCACCTGACAGACCCCAAGAGACCCAGTACTTC. It specifies CASSPDRPQETQYF.

The gene calls are TRBV6-1 and TRBJ2-3; 8 bases fit TRBD2. The germline gives CDR1 MNHNS, CDR2 SASEGT. V lost 2 bases and J lost 1; bases outside the gene matches: 5. The CDR3 runs 16 residues. DNA for the CDR3: TGTGCCAGCAGTGAAATCGCGGGGGGCCGCACAGATACGCAGTATTTT. Its translation: CASSEIAGGRTDTQYF.

The V call is TRBV7-9, the J call TRBJ1-2; TRBD1 aligns across 7 bases. CDR1 is SEHNR and CDR2 is FQNEAQ in the germline V gene (reference sequence). The J segment lost 0 bases and the V segment lost 1 base, leaving 8 bases of the junction unmatched. The CDR3 is made up of 17 amino acids. The CDR3 DNA sequence: TGTGCCAGCAGCTTAGGGGGCCCGGGGACAGCTAACTATGGCTACACCTTC. Its translation is CASSLGGPGTANYGYTF.

The chain combines TRBV14 with TRBJ2-2; D may match TRBD1 or TRBD2 (5 bases each). The V end was cut by 10 bases, the J end by 5 bases, with 29 bases between. The CDR3 runs 18 residues. CDR1 is SGHDN, CDR2 FVKESK, per germline. CDR3: CATPKGSNLGTRTGELFF. In nucleotides, the CDR3 is TGTGCCACCCCAAAAGGGTCTAACCTAGGGACGAGGACCGGGGAGCTGTTTTTT.

The V gene is TRBV7-9, the J gene TRBJ1-2; a weak D match, TRBD1 (5 bases). Germline CDR1 and CDR2: SEHNR and FQNEAQ (reference sequence). The CDR3 runs 12 residues. The germline V and J ends were trimmed by 5 bases and 8 bases, with 12 bases remaining between them. This chain's CDR3 is CASSLDSAGYTF. The CDR3 region has the DNA TGTGCCAGCAGCCTTGACAGTGCAGGCTACACCTTC. Together with reference TRBV7-9 and TRBJ1-2, the CDR3 gives the full variable domain: DTGVSQNPRHKITKRGQNVTFRCDPISEHNRLYWYRQTLGQGPEFLTYFQNEAQLEKSRLLSDRFSAERPKGSFSTLEIQRTEQGDSAMYLCASSLDSAGYTFGSGTRLTVV.